The 19 T cell receptor beta chains below were found in one sample sequenced in a study of blood T cell repertoires in COVID-19. The method was immunoSEQ multiplex PCR; TCRdb's version includes in-frame clones alone and lacks a portion of them. The repertoire holds fewer than 350,000 clones, 70% to 90% seen once, with 2.2% in the top ten. Sequenced sample: PBMCs or T cells enriched from blood (not recorded which). These receptors were obtained from a young man who had recovered from COVID-19.

This chain uses TRBV6-5 with TRBJ1-2; D is unresolved. The CDR3 is 13 amino acids. V dropped 6 bases and J dropped 4 bases, with 12 bases sitting between them. Germline CDR1 is MNHEY and CDR2 is SVGAGI. The CDR3 here is CASRNRDPYGYTF. The DNA for the CDR3 is TGTGCCAGCAGGAACCGGGATCCCTATGGCTACACCTTC.

This chain links TRBV4-1 with TRBJ1-4; 10 bases agree with TRBD1. The V gene's germline CDR1 is MGHRA and CDR2 YSYEKL. CDR3 length: 14 residues. Trimming cost V 5 bases and J 7 bases; bases outside gene matches: 4. CDR3 in DNA: TGCGCCAGCAGCTCGACAGGGGGCAGTGAAAAACTGTTTTTT. It yields the protein CASSSTGGSEKLFF.

V usage is TRBV3-1 (or the pseudogene TRBV3-2) and J usage is TRBJ1-1; 8 nucleotides agree with TRBD1. Germline CDR1 and CDR2: LGHDT and YNNKEL (reference sequence). CDR3 length: 17 amino acids. After removal of 6 bases from V and 1 base from J, the junction contained 13 bases not matched to a gene. CDR3 DNA sequence: TGTGCCAGCAGTCCCCGGACAGGGAGGATGTGGAACACTGAAGCTTTCTTT. Translating it yields CASSPRTGRMWNTEAFF.

This chain uses TRBV7-3 with TRBJ2-1, with 9 bases aligning to TRBD2. The CDR3 is 16 amino acids. CDR1 SGHTA and CDR2 FQGTGA come from the germline V gene. Losses at the gene ends were 4 bases for V and 4 bases for J; bases not matched to a gene: 8. Written as DNA, the CDR3 is TGTGCCAGCAGCTCCTCCGGCGGGGGGGCTTACAATGAGCAGTTCTTC. Residues: CASSSSGGGAYNEQFF.

This clone occurred once. Possible read error: a much larger clone is one base away. Additional DNA sequences in this sample encode the identical CDR3. The genes are TRBV5-1 and TRBJ2-5; 12 bases agree with TRBD1. The V gene end was trimmed by 3 bases and the J gene end by 0 bases; junction bases not matched to a gene: 3. Germline values: CDR1 SGHRS, CDR2 YFSETQ. The CDR3 runs 16 residues. In DNA, the CDR3 is TGCGCCAGCAGCTCGGGGACAGGGGGCTACCAAGAGACCCAGTACTTC. Its translation is CASSSGTGGYQETQYF. The full variable domain, in which reference TRBV5-1 and TRBJ2-5 provide the parts outside the CDR3, is KAGVTQTPRYLIKTRGQQVTLSCSPISGHRSVSWYQQTPGQGLQFLFEYFSETQRNKGNFPGRFSGRQFSNSRSEMNVSTLELGDSALYLCASSSGTGGYQETQYFGPGTRLLVL.

The gene calls are TRBV10-2 and TRBJ2-2, with TRBD1 as a possible D gene (5 bases). The end of the DNA aligns better with TRBJ1-3, so the J call may be wrong. The germline V gene encodes CDR1 WSHSY and CDR2 SAAADI. The CDR3 runs 16 residues. The CDR3 loop reads CASSLSQVTSGNTIYF. The CDR3 nucleotides are TGCGCCAGCAGTCTATCACAGGTTACCTCTGGAAACACCATATATTTT.

The chain has TRBV4-1 and TRBJ1-2; possibly TRBD1 for D (6 bases). Germline lookup yields CDR1 MGHRA and CDR2 YSYEKL. The CDR3 loop spans 13 amino acids. Trimming removed 0 bases at V and 11 bases at J, with 13 bases between. CDR3 DNA sequence: TGCGCCAGCAGCCAAGATCACCAGGGGCTTTACACCTTC. Its translation: CASSQDHQGLYTF.

The genes are TRBV6-4 and TRBJ1-6; possible D gene TRBD1, 6 bases. The CDR3 consists of 15 residues. Germline CDR1 reads MRHNA; CDR2 reads SNTAGT. V was cut by 6 bases and J by 0 bases, with 9 bases left in between. This chain's CDR3 is CASSQDSSYNSPLHF. The CDR3 DNA sequence: TGTGCCAGCAGCCAGGACAGCTCCTATAATTCACCCCTCCACTTT.

This clone was found a few times. In the same sample, other DNA sequences code for this CDR3. The chain recombines TRBV30 with TRBJ1-5; D uncertain. Germline-derived CDR1 and CDR2 are GTSNPN and SVGIG (reference sequence). This CDR3 contains 13 residues. V was pared by 2 bases and J by 2 bases, with 7 bases between. CDR3 nucleotides: TGTGCCTGGAGTTCGGGTGGCAATCAGCCCCAGCATTTT. This gives the protein CAWSSGGNQPQHF.

A few counts support this clone. This chain connects TRBV6-5 to TRBJ2-5; possible D gene TRBD1, 5 bases. The V gene lost 7 bases and the J gene lost 6 bases, with 15 bases spanning the gap. Germline loops: CDR1 MNHEY, CDR2 SVGAGI. The CDR3 covers 13 residues. The CDR3 region is CASTWQGAKTQYF. The CDR3 DNA reads TGTGCCAGCACCTGGCAGGGCGCGAAGACCCAGTACTTC.

The chain joins TRBV4-2 to TRBJ1-5; D perhaps matches TRBD1 (6 bases). V gave up 0 bases and J gave up 3 bases, with 15 bases separating them. CDR1 is LGHNA and CDR2 is YNFKEQ in the germline V gene. The CDR3 is 17 amino acids. The CDR3 region is CASSQEAFGGANQPQHF. CDR3 nucleotide sequence: TGTGCCAGCAGCCAAGAAGCTTTTGGGGGCGCCAATCAGCCCCAGCATTTT.

This chain joins TRBV2 and TRBJ1-2; TRBD1 matches at 7 bases. Trimming at V came to 0 bases and at J to 7 bases, leaving 8 bases not matched to a gene. The CDR3 spans 15 residues. In germline, CDR1 is SNHLY, CDR2 FYNNEI. The DNA for the CDR3 is TGTGCCAGCAGTGAAGCTCGAACAGGGGAGATTGGCTACACCTTC. Protein product: CASSEARTGEIGYTF. Full variable domain (rest looked up from reference TRBV2 and TRBJ1-2): EPEVTQTPSHQVTQMGQEVILRCVPISNHLYFYWYRQILGQKVEFLVSFYNNEISEKSEIFDDQFSVERPDGSNFTLKIRSTKLEDSAMYFCASSEARTGEIGYTFGSGTRLTVV.

This clone was counted once. This rearrangement joins TRBV19 to TRBJ1-3; 10 bases fit TRBD1. V lost 6 bases, J lost 1 base, and 9 bases stayed unmatched. CDR1 is LNHDA and CDR2 is SQIVND in the germline V gene (reference sequence). The CDR3 is 17 amino acids. The CDR3 sequence: CASRRTGQGISGNTIYF. Here the CDR3 DNA reads TGTGCCAGTAGAAGAACGGGACAGGGGATATCTGGAAACACCATATATTTT. The variable domain in full, with the rest retrieved from reference TRBV19 and TRBJ1-3, is DGGITQSPKYLFRKEGQNVTLSCEQNLNHDAMYWYRQDPGQGLRLIYYSQIVNDFQKGDIAEGYSVSREKKESFPLTVTSAQKNPTAFYLCASRRTGQGISGNTIYFGEGSWLTVV.

As concerns this clone: The same CDR3 also results from other DNA sequences found in this sample. This chain connects TRBV7-6 to TRBJ2-5; maybe TRBD2 (6 bases). The V gene lost 5 bases and the J gene lost 2 bases, with 15 bases spanning the gap. Per germline, CDR1 SGHVS and CDR2 FNYEAQ. The CDR3 consists of 15 residues. The CDR3 sequence is CASSPGRGRQETQYF. The CDR3 DNA reads TGTGCCAGCAGCCCTGGGCGGGGCCGTCAAGAGACCCAGTACTTC.

The gene calls are TRBV6-1 and TRBJ2-6; 7 nucleotides line up with TRBD1. Germline V gene lookup returns CDR1 MNHNS and CDR2 SASEGT. The ends lost 2 bases at V and 0 bases at J; junction bases unmatched: 4. The CDR3 spans 17 residues. In nucleotides, the CDR3 is TGTGCCAGCAGTGAAAGGTGGGACAGCTCTGGGGCCAACGTCCTGACTTTC. Its protein is CASSERWDSSGANVLTF.

The chain is built from TRBV30 and TRBJ1-5; a weak D match, TRBD1 (5 bases). The V end was cut by 1 base, the J end by 3 bases, with 7 bases between. The CDR3 sequence is 13 residues long. The germline gives CDR1 GTSNPN, CDR2 SVGIG (reference sequence). CDR3 nucleotides: TGTGCCTGGAGTGCACAGGTCAATCAGCCCCAGCATTTT. Amino acids: CAWSAQVNQPQHF.

The chain has TRBV19 and TRBJ2-5; D perhaps matches TRBD1 (5 bases). V was pared by 2 bases and J by 4 bases, with 11 bases between. Germline V gives CDR1 LNHDA, CDR2 SQIVND (reference sequence). The CDR3 consists of 14 residues. CDR3 residues: CASSIYTGGETQYF. As DNA, the CDR3 is TGTGCCAGTAGTATATACACAGGCGGAGAGACCCAGTACTTC.

The chain employs TRBV6-5 and TRBJ1-1, with D uncertain. The CDR3 is 15 amino acids. V was trimmed by 6 bases and J by 4 bases, leaving 18 bases between them. The germline V gene has CDR1 MNHEY and CDR2 SVGAGI. As DNA, the CDR3 is TGTGCCAGCAGCCGAAGTTCTCGTCGGGGCACTGAAGCTTTCTTT. Its translation is CASSRSSRRGTEAFF.

This rearrangement joins TRBV5-6 to TRBJ1-5; the match to TRBD1 covers 8 bases. The CDR3 is 14 amino acids. Germline assignment: CDR1 SGHDT and CDR2 YYEEEE. Losses at the gene ends were 0 bases for V and 4 bases for J; bases not matched to a gene: 0. The CDR3 here is CASSLDRGNQPQHF. The DNA for the CDR3 is TGTGCCAGCAGCTTGGACAGGGGGAATCAGCCCCAGCATTTT.